These 16 T cell receptor beta chains came from one sample sequenced in a study of blood T cell repertoires in COVID-19. Assay used: immunoSEQ multiplex PCR; TCRdb lists only in-frame clones, some missing. This table holds 200,000 to 250,000 clones, approximately 86% found once. The sample taken for sequencing was peripheral blood. The receptors originated from a woman older than 75 with active or convalescent COVID-19.

CDR3 sequence: CASSLYAQGGNTIYF. The CDR3 region has the DNA TGTGCCAGCAGCTTATACGCACAGGGGGGAAACACCATATATTTT. The gene calls are TRBV7-8 and TRBJ1-3; 7 bases align to TRBD1. From germline, CDR1 is SGHVS and CDR2 FQNEAQ. The CDR3 extends over 15 amino acids. V dropped 2 bases and J dropped 4; count of bases not matched to a gene: 5.

The chain links TRBV5-5 to TRBJ2-7; 7 bases match TRBD2. The germline V gene has CDR1 SGHKS and CDR2 YYEKEE (reference sequence). Trimming cost V 1 base and J 1 base; bases outside gene matches: 2. CDR3 length: 14 amino acids. The CDR3 nucleotides read TGTGCCAGCAGCTTGCCTAGCGGATCCTACGAGCAGTACTTC. It specifies CASSLPSGSYEQYF. Drawing the rest from reference TRBV5-5 and TRBJ2-7, the complete variable domain is DAGVTQSPTHLIKTRGQQVTLRCSPISGHKSVSWYQQVLGQGPQFIFQYYEKEERGRGNFPDRFSARQFPNYSSELNVNALLLGDSALYLCASSLPSGSYEQYFGPGTRLTVT.

This clone was counted a few times. J is TRBJ1-6 and V is TRBV11-2; D gene unclear. The V end lost 5 bases, the J end lost 1 base, and 18 bases lay between the germline ends. The germline V gene has CDR1 SGHAT and CDR2 FQNNGV. This CDR3 has 18 residues. The CDR3 nucleotides read TGTGCCAGCAGCAAGCCGGCGGCCGGGAGGTCCTATAATTCACCCCTCCACTTT. It specifies CASSKPAAGRSYNSPLHF.

V usage is TRBV5-5 and J usage is TRBJ2-2; 9 bases line up with TRBD2. The length of the CDR3 is 16 residues. Looked up from germline, CDR1 is SGHKS and CDR2 is YYEKEE (reference sequence). J gave up 4 bases and V 0 bases, and 4 bases lay outside the gene matches. The CDR3 region has the DNA TGTGCCAGCAGCTTGGGTAGCGGGAGTGGCACCGGGGAGCTGTTTTTT. Its protein product is CASSLGSGSGTGELFF.

The chain combines TRBV6-5 with TRBJ1-2, with D maybe TRBD1 (5 bases). The V and J ends lost 0 bases and 5 bases respectively, with 13 bases between them. From germline, CDR1 is MNHEY and CDR2 SVGAGI. This CDR3 contains 15 residues. CDR3 sequence: CASSYSSFRGYGYTF. DNA of the CDR3: TGTGCCAGCAGTTACTCAAGCTTTCGGGGGTATGGCTACACCTTC.

J is TRBJ1-4 and V is TRBV30; D uncertain. The CDR3 totals 12 residues. Germline V gene lookup returns CDR1 GTSNPN and CDR2 SVGIG (reference sequence). The CDR3 reads CGIGSTNEKLFF. DNA of the CDR3: TGTGGTATCGGGTCAACTAATGAAAAACTGTTTTTT.

This clone was seen at least ten times. The rearrangement links TRBV27 to TRBJ2-1; TRBD2 matches 9 bases. Germline V gene lookup returns CDR1 MNHEY and CDR2 SMNVEV (reference sequence). With 7 bases clipped from V and 13 bases from J, the junction kept 5 bases outside the gene matches. This CDR3 has 11 residues. This CDR3 reads CASIGLAGQFF. The CDR3 nucleotides read TGTGCCAGCATCGGGCTAGCGGGACAGTTCTTC.

This clone was counted a few times. The J gene is TRBJ1-3, the V gene TRBV19, with D hard to call. V lost 3 bases and J lost 0, with 9 bases in between. The germline V gene encodes CDR1 LNHDA and CDR2 SQIVND (reference sequence). This CDR3 region has 15 residues. CDR3 DNA sequence: TGTGCCAGTAGTATGTATTCCGGCTCTGGAAACACCATATATTTT. Residues: CASSMYSGSGNTIYF.

This chain connects TRBV28 to TRBJ1-1, with TRBD1 matching 8 bases. The germline V gene encodes CDR1 MDHEN and CDR2 SYDVKM. V dropped 5 bases and J dropped 1; count of bases not matched to a gene: 15. This CDR3 is built from 18 residues. This chain's CDR3 is CASSILTGTGNKNTEAFF. The CDR3 DNA is TGTGCCAGCAGTATACTAACGGGGACAGGCAATAAGAACACTGAAGCTTTCTTT.

V and J are TRBV28 and TRBJ2-1; a weak D match, TRBD1 (5 bases). This CDR3 has 14 amino acids. The germline V gene has CDR1 MDHEN and CDR2 SYDVKM. Trimming pared 2 bases from V and 6 bases from J, leaving 11 bases between. The CDR3 nucleotides are TGTGCCAGCAGTTTAGAACAGGTAATCAATGAGCAGTTCTTC. Translated, it gives CASSLEQVINEQFF.

Turning to this clone: The sample holds other DNA sequences that translate to the same CDR3. CDR3 DNA: TGTGCCAGCAGTCCCCGCAATGAGCAGTTCTTC. Residues: CASSPRNEQFF. The chain is built from TRBV12-3 or TRBV12-4 and TRBJ2-1; D is undetermined. The CDR3 runs to 11 residues. V lost 5 bases and J lost 6, with 5 bases in between.

The genes are TRBV7-2 and TRBJ2-1, with TRBD1 identical over 9 bases. After removal of 6 bases from V and 3 bases from J, the junction contained 6 bases not matched to a gene. Germline CDR1 and CDR2: SGHTA and FQGNSA. The CDR3 has 15 residues. CDR3 protein: CASRLDRGIYNEQFF. The CDR3 bases are TGTGCCAGCAGACTAGACAGGGGGATCTACAATGAGCAGTTCTTC.

The rearrangement joins TRBV27 to TRBJ1-6; 11 bases are shared with TRBD1. V was clipped by 1 base and J by 9 bases; unmatched bases: 5. This CDR3 has 16 amino acids. CDR1 and CDR2 (germline): MNHEY, SMNVEV (reference sequence). For the CDR3, the DNA is TGTGCCAGCAGTTTATATATTGGGACAGGGGGTTCACCCCTCCACTTT. Translating it yields CASSLYIGTGGSPLHF.

This clone was seen more than once but under ten times. The V and J genes are TRBV28 and TRBJ1-5; D is possibly TRBD1 (6 bases). Germline values: CDR1 MDHEN, CDR2 SYDVKM. The CDR3 runs to 16 residues. Trimming shortened V by 3 bases and J by 3 bases, and 15 bases separated the two germline ends. This CDR3 is CASSFGDTLINQPQHF. CDR3 nucleotides: TGTGCCAGCAGTTTTGGGGACACACTGATCAATCAGCCCCAGCATTTT.

The rearrangement uses TRBV12-3 or TRBV12-4 and TRBJ1-1, with TRBD1 matching over 8 bases. This CDR3 is 13 amino acids long. V shed 6 bases and J 4 bases; nucleotides not matched to a gene: 4. In DNA form, the CDR3 reads TGTGCCAGCAGCTCTACAGGGGGCACTGAAGCTTTCTTT. This translates into CASSSTGGTEAFF.

The chain has TRBV6-5 and TRBJ2-6; no definite D call. Per germline, CDR1 MNHEY and CDR2 SVGAGI. CDR3 length: 13 amino acids. Trimming shortened V by 6 bases and J by 0 bases, and 3 bases separated the two germline ends. CDR3 DNA sequence: TGTGCCAGCAGCGTCTCTGGGGCCAACGTCCTGACTTTC. It codes for CASSVSGANVLTF.